Presented here are 22 T cell receptor beta chains from one specimen sequenced in a study of sequential checkpoint blockade in melanoma. This sample's treatment: randomized to nivolumab then ipilimumab (arm A) or the reverse (arm B). Produced via immunoSEQ multiplex PCR; TCRdb's table is partial and in-frame only. This sample yields over 9,500 clones, of which 60% to 75% are seen a single time; about 20% belongs to the top ten. The sequencing here drew on CD8+ T cells sorted from blood (inferred from file names), taken from a patient given nivolumab and ipilimumab in sequence. These receptors all come from a human donor with melanoma.

The chain has TRBV9 and TRBJ2-1, with 10 bases fitting TRBD2. The J segment lost 4 bases and the V segment lost 2 bases, leaving 3 bases of the junction unmatched. Germline lookup yields CDR1 SGDLS and CDR2 YYNGEE. The CDR3 sequence is 15 residues long. The CDR3 sequence is CASSVGTSEYNEQFF. CDR3 coding DNA: TGTGCCAGCAGCGTGGGGACTAGCGAGTACAATGAGCAGTTCTTC.

This rearrangement joins TRBV4-3 to TRBJ1-2, with D tentatively TRBD1 (6 bases). CDR3 length: 13 amino acids. The ends were cut back, 3 bases at V and 10 bases at J, with 15 bases in the middle. The germline V gene encodes CDR1 LGHNA and CDR2 YSLEER. CDR3 amino acids: CASSHRTASDYTF. The CDR3 DNA follows: TGCGCCAGCAGCCACCGGACAGCCTCAGACTACACCTTC.

This CDR3 reads CASSPPPGQGRETQYF. CDR3 nucleotides: TGTGCCAGCAGCCCCCCTCCGGGACAGGGAAGGGAGACCCAGTACTTC. This chain joins TRBV7-9 and TRBJ2-5, with TRBD1 identical over 9 bases. The V segment lost 5 bases and the J segment 5 bases; nucleotides outside the gene matches: 12. Germline CDR1 and CDR2: SEHNR and FQNEAQ (reference sequence). The CDR3 extends over 16 amino acids.

The CDR3 nucleotides are TGTGCCTGGGTTTGGGGGGAGAACCAGGGTGCACGGGGCTACACCTTC. Translating gives CAWVWGENQGARGYTF. This rearrangement joins TRBV30 to TRBJ1-2; maybe TRBD1 (5 bases). Germline CDR1 is GTSNPN and CDR2 is SVGIG (reference sequence). V was cut by 5 bases and J by 8 bases, with 27 bases left in between. The CDR3 contains 16 residues.

This rearrangement joins TRBV19 to TRBJ1-2, with a weak D call TRBD1 (6 bases). V was pared by 3 bases and J by 5 bases, with 7 bases between. From germline, CDR1 is LNHDA and CDR2 SQIVND (reference sequence). The CDR3 is made up of 12 amino acids. In nucleotides, the CDR3 is TGTGCCAGTAGTATGACAGGTTATGGCTACACCTTC. Protein product: CASSMTGYGYTF. Complete variable domain (other parts from reference TRBV19 and TRBJ1-2): DGGITQSPKYLFRKEGQNVTLSCEQNLNHDAMYWYRQDPGQGLRLIYYSQIVNDFQKGDIAEGYSVSREKKESFPLTVTSAQKNPTAFYLCASSMTGYGYTFGSGTRLTVV.

The V gene is TRBV30, the J gene TRBJ2-2, with a possible D match to TRBD2 (6 bases). CDR3 length: 13 residues. Germline assignment: CDR1 GTSNPN and CDR2 SVGIG (reference sequence). With 0 bases removed from V and 13 bases from J, the gap between germline ends came to 15 bases. Written as DNA, the CDR3 is TGTGCCTGGAGTGTAGCCGGGTGGGGAGGGCTGTTTTTT. Translation: CAWSVAGWGGLFF.

This rearrangement joins TRBV28 to TRBJ1-4; D perhaps matches TRBD1 (5 bases). This CDR3 region has 14 residues. Germline lookup yields CDR1 MDHEN and CDR2 SYDVKM. The V end was cut by 5 bases, the J end by 7 bases, with 14 bases between. CDR3 in amino acids: CASSHRTSSEKLFF. The CDR3, as DNA: TGTGCCAGCAGTCACAGGACAAGTAGTGAAAAACTGTTTTTT. Complete variable domain (other parts from reference TRBV28 and TRBJ1-4): DVKVTQSSRYLVKRTGEKVFLECVQDMDHENMFWYRQDPGLGLRLIYFSYDVKMKEKGDIPEGYSVSREKKERFSLILESASTNQTSMYLCASSHRTSSEKLFFGSGTQLSVL.

The table lists this clone with a few counts. The V call is TRBV28, the J call TRBJ2-7, with D maybe TRBD2 (6 bases). The CDR3 extends over 11 amino acids. Germline V CDR1 and CDR2: MDHEN, SYDVKM. V was trimmed by 10 bases and J by 5 bases, leaving 12 bases between them. The DNA of the CDR3 is TGTGCCACCGGGTGGGGGGACGAGCAGTACTTC. Protein sequence: CATGWGDEQYF.

This chain links TRBV30 with TRBJ1-2; no reliable D call. Per the germline V gene, CDR1 is GTSNPN and CDR2 is SVGIG (reference sequence). The CDR3 length is 14 residues. V dropped 3 bases and J dropped 8 bases, with 19 bases sitting between them. In DNA form, the CDR3 reads TGTGCCTGGAGCCCCTCGTTACTCAGCGGGGGCTACACCTTC. It yields the protein CAWSPSLLSGGYTF.

The chain links TRBV28 to TRBJ2-2; possible D gene TRBD1, 6 bases. CDR1 and CDR2 from the germline V gene are MDHEN and SYDVKM. The CDR3 extends over 17 amino acids. The V end was cut by 4 bases, the J end by 0 bases, with 15 bases between. CDR3 nucleotides: TGTGCCAGCAGTTCCCATTTGACAGGCGCGAACACCGGGGAGCTGTTTTTT. It codes for CASSSHLTGANTGELFF.

The chain combines TRBV7-4 with TRBJ2-1; TRBD2 agrees at 8 bases. With 5 bases clipped from V and 7 bases from J, the junction kept 10 bases outside the gene matches. The CDR3 covers 15 residues. CDR1 and CDR2 from the germline V gene are SGHVT and SQSDAQ. The DNA for the CDR3 is TGTGCCAGCAGCACGCTCTTGGGCGGGGGGAATGAGCAGTTCTTC. This gives the protein CASSTLLGGGNEQFF.

This chain links TRBV4-2 with TRBJ2-1, with 10 nucleotides matching TRBD2. The trim removed 0 bases at V and 8 bases at J, leaving 7 bases unmatched. The CDR3 contains 16 residues. Germline V gene lookup returns CDR1 LGHNA and CDR2 YNFKEQ. CDR3 nucleotide sequence: TGTGCCAGCAGCCAAGATGGAGCGGGGGGGTGGGATGAGCAGTTCTTC. Its protein product is CASSQDGAGGWDEQFF.

V gene TRBV7-8 combines with J gene TRBJ2-7; 8 bases are a match to TRBD2. Looked up from germline, CDR1 is SGHVS and CDR2 is FQNEAQ. Trimming removed 1 base from V and 0 bases from J; junction bases left unmatched: 5. This CDR3 region has 16 residues. The CDR3 loop is CASSLGSSGTSYEQYF. The DNA of the CDR3 is TGTGCCAGCAGCTTAGGAAGTAGCGGGACCTCCTACGAGCAGTACTTC.

This chain links TRBV10-3 with TRBJ2-3, with 9 bases lining up with TRBD2. CDR1 and CDR2 from the germline V gene are ENHRY and SYGVKD. This CDR3 has 16 residues. V shed 2 bases and J 8 bases; nucleotides not matched to a gene: 11. The DNA of the CDR3 is TGTGCCATCAGTGAGGATTCTAGCGGGGCCCCGCGTACGCAGTATTTT. This gives the protein CAISEDSSGAPRTQYF.

This clone was counted between two and nine times. The junction departs from the called germline gene at one end, perhaps through a read error. The chain links TRBV7-7 to TRBJ2-1; no definite D call. The CDR3 runs 13 residues. The germline V gene encodes CDR1 SSHAT and CDR2 FNYEAQ (reference sequence). CDR3 DNA sequence: TGTGCTAGCAGCCCGACTGAGAACAATGAGCAGTTCTTC. Translated, it gives CASSPTENNEQFF.

J is TRBJ2-1 and V is TRBV13; D perhaps matches TRBD1 (7 bases). Trimming cost V 6 bases and J 9 bases, with 18 bases left between them. The germline gives CDR1 PRHDT, CDR2 FYEKMQ (reference sequence). The CDR3 sequence is 14 residues long. The CDR3 sequence is CASRPGGLVSEQFF. As DNA, the CDR3 is TGTGCCAGCAGGCCAGGGGGACTGGTTTCTGAGCAGTTCTTC.

The chain recombines TRBV27 with TRBJ2-1; 8 bases fit TRBD1. The CDR3 has 15 residues. CDR1 MNHEY and CDR2 SMNVEV come from the germline V gene (reference sequence). V shed 6 bases, J shed 10 bases, and the junction held 14 bases outside the gene matches. CDR3 coding DNA: TGTGCCAGCAGCCTACCCGGGACAGGCCTTGGAGAGCAGTTCTTC. Translated, it gives CASSLPGTGLGEQFF.

The V and J genes are TRBV5-6 and TRBJ2-1; TRBD1 agrees at 9 bases. Germline lookup yields CDR1 SGHDT and CDR2 YYEEEE. Losses at the gene ends were 5 bases for V and 3 bases for J; bases not matched to a gene: 12. This CDR3 contains 17 residues. The CDR3, as DNA: TGTGCCAGCAGGTTTTTGGGACAGGGACAGGACTACAATGAGCAGTTCTTC. Its protein is CASRFLGQGQDYNEQFF.

The V gene is TRBV7-2, the J gene TRBJ2-5, with D maybe TRBD1 (6 bases). The germline V and J ends were trimmed by 5 bases and 2 bases, with 15 bases remaining between them. Per germline, CDR1 SGHTA and CDR2 FQGNSA. This CDR3 is 15 amino acids long. CDR3 nucleotides: TGTGCCAGCAGCCCATGGACAGCGTCTCAAGAGACCCAGTACTTC. Amino acid sequence: CASSPWTASQETQYF.

The chain recombines TRBV19 with TRBJ1-6; the D is unclear. CDR1 and CDR2 (germline): LNHDA, SQIVND (reference sequence). The CDR3 runs 14 residues. Trimming cost V 6 bases and J 0 bases, with 6 bases left between them. CDR3 nucleotide sequence: TGTGCCAGTAGCTCGAGCTCCTATAATTCACCCCTCCACTTT. Its translation is CASSSSSYNSPLHF.

This chain links TRBV4-1 with TRBJ1-2, with D perhaps TRBD1 (5 bases). V dropped 1 base and J dropped 3 bases, with 18 bases sitting between them. CDR3 length: 17 amino acids. Germline assignment: CDR1 MGHRA and CDR2 YSYEKL. The CDR3 DNA follows: TGCGCCAGCAGCCAAGGGTCTGGGCAGGGAAGGGACTATGGCTACACCTTC. This encodes CASSQGSGQGRDYGYTF.

The chain couples TRBV28 to TRBJ2-7; the match to TRBD2 covers 10 bases. The CDR3 totals 14 residues. The trim removed 10 bases at V and 6 bases at J, leaving 12 bases unmatched. The V gene's germline CDR1 is MDHEN and CDR2 SYDVKM. The CDR3 bases are TGTGCCAAAGAGCGGGGGGGCCGGCGGTGCGAGCAGTACTTC. This translates into CAKERGGRRCEQYF. Full variable domain (missing parts from reference TRBV28 and TRBJ2-7): DVKVTQSSRYLVKRTGEKVFLECVQDMDHENMFWYRQDPGLGLRLIYFSYDVKMKEKGDIPEGYSVSREKKERFSLILESASTNQTSMYLCAKERGGRRCEQYFGPGTRLTVT.